Each of the 21 T cell receptor beta chains below was sequenced from the same sample in a study of T-cell reconstitution after alpha-beta-depleted transplantation in children. Library preparation (for TCRbeta) was performed with unique molecular identifiers. TCRdb ran MiXCR on the PCR reads and lists one entry per CDR3 protein. This table holds some 200,000 distinct CDR3 sequences, over 9.5% found once. The source material was PBMCs from the stem cell graft donor, sampled from the stem cell graft. All receptors derive from a human donor who donated a stem cell graft to a child with SCID.

This clonotype was picked up many times. J is TRBJ1-2 and V is TRBV5-1; 8 nucleotides line up with TRBD1. The ends lost 2 bases at V and 5 bases at J; junction bases unmatched: 8. The CDR3 contains 15 residues. Germline CDR1 is SGHRS and CDR2 is YFSETQ. The CDR3 DNA follows: TGCGCCAGCAGCTTCGGACAGGGCTTTCGTTATGGCTACACCTTC. The encoded protein is CASSFGQGFRYGYTF. The full variable domain, with the rest looked up from reference TRBV5-1 and TRBJ1-2, is KAGVTQTPRYLIKTRGQQVTLSCSPISGHRSVSWYQQTPGQGLQFLFEYFSETQRNKGNFPGRFSGRQFSNSRSEMNVSTLELGDSALYLCASSFGQGFRYGYTFGSGTRLTVV.

Ten or more counts support this clonotype. This chain joins TRBV12-3 or TRBV12-4 and TRBJ1-6; D is perhaps TRBD1 (5 bases). The CDR3 sequence is 13 residues long. V lost 7 bases and J 7 bases, leaving 11 bases between the germline ends. The CDR3 bases are TGTGCCAGCAAGACCCGGGGGAATTCACCCCTCCACTTT. Protein sequence: CASKTRGNSPLHF.

This clonotype was counted at least ten times. The chain links TRBV7-2 to TRBJ1-5; TRBD1 aligns across 12 bases. Trimming took 3 bases from V and 6 from J; bases not matched to a gene: 6. The CDR3 totals 16 residues. CDR1 is SGHTA, CDR2 FQGNSA, per germline. CDR3 amino acids: CASSLSGTGGPQPQHF. DNA for the CDR3: TGTGCCAGCAGCTTGTCCGGGACAGGGGGCCCTCAGCCCCAGCATTTT.

This clonotype was counted many times. This sequence joins TRBV11-2 and TRBJ2-1; perhaps TRBD2 as D (6 bases). Germline V gene data show CDR1 as SGHAT and CDR2 as FQNNGV. The CDR3 has 14 residues. Trimming cost V 5 bases and J 9 bases, with 17 bases left between them. The CDR3 reads CASSPPLRGTEQFF. The DNA of the CDR3 is TGTGCCAGCAGCCCACCCCTACGCGGGACTGAGCAGTTCTTC.

This clonotype appeared many times. The chain couples TRBV2 to TRBJ1-2; no clear D. Trimming took off 4 bases at V and 4 bases at J, with 10 bases between the two ends. Per germline, CDR1 SNHLY and CDR2 FYNNEI. The CDR3 runs to 13 residues. The CDR3 DNA reads TGTGCCAGCAGTGTGGCGCAAGGCTATGGCTACACCTTC. It specifies CASSVAQGYGYTF.

This clonotype was seen ten or more times. V usage is TRBV20-1 and J usage is TRBJ2-1; D is perhaps TRBD2 (6 bases). This CDR3 is 10 amino acids long. Germline CDR1 reads DFQATT; CDR2 reads SNEGSKA (reference sequence). Deletions cut 6 bases from V and 6 bases from J, with 6 bases between. Here the CDR3 DNA reads TGCAGTGCACTAGCCAATGAGCAGTTCTTC. It translates to CSALANEQFF.

There are many counts of this clonotype. The chain links TRBV10-3 to TRBJ2-3; D is ambiguous. V shed 3 bases and J shed 2 bases, with 12 bases lying between them. Per germline, CDR1 ENHRY and CDR2 SYGVKD. CDR3 length: 15 amino acids. In DNA, the CDR3 is TGTGCCATCAGTGACCTCCTAGGTGACACAGATACGCAGTATTTT. The encoded protein is CAISDLLGDTDTQYF.

This CDR3 reads CASSQDLGALLMNTEAFF. The CDR3, as DNA: TGTGCCAGCAGCCAAGATCTCGGGGCCTTATTAATGAACACTGAAGCTTTCTTT. The V call is TRBV3-1, the J call TRBJ1-1, with D possibly matching TRBD1 (5 bases). Germline loops: CDR1 LGHDT, CDR2 YNNKEL (reference sequence). This CDR3 is built from 18 residues. Trimming stripped 0 bases from V and 0 bases from J, with 17 bases between. The full variable domain, rest sourced from reference TRBV3-1 and TRBJ1-1, is DTAVSQTPKYLVTQMGNDKSIKCEQNLGHDTMYWYKQDSKKFLKIMFSYNNKELIINETVPNRFSPKSPDKAHLNLHINSLELGDSAVYFCASSQDLGALLMNTEAFFGQGTRLTVV.

This clonotype was counted at least ten times. The chain links TRBV4-2 to TRBJ2-3; D perhaps matches TRBD2 (5 bases). Germline CDR1 reads LGHNA; CDR2 reads YNFKEQ. V lost 1 base to trimming and J lost 4 bases, with 9 bases between them. The CDR3 totals 14 residues. Written as DNA, the CDR3 is TGTGCCAGCAGCCAAGCGAGGGATCCAGATACGCAGTATTTT. This sequence encodes CASSQARDPDTQYF.

This clonotype was observed at least ten times. The chain recombines TRBV28 with TRBJ1-4; D unresolved. The germline gives CDR1 MDHEN, CDR2 SYDVKM. The CDR3 totals 16 residues. Trimming left V 5 bases short and J 5 bases short, with 18 bases between. CDR3 sequence (DNA): TGTGCCAGCAGTGTGGGAACTCGCAACCCAAATGAAAAACTGTTTTTT. It codes for CASSVGTRNPNEKLFF.

The table lists this clonotype with many counts. The chain couples TRBV12-3 or TRBV12-4 to TRBJ1-5; 8 bases align to TRBD1. This CDR3 has 13 amino acids. V shed 6 bases, J shed 7 bases, and the junction held 5 bases outside the gene matches. The CDR3 is CASRQGARQPQHF. The DNA of the CDR3 is TGTGCCAGCAGGCAGGGGGCGAGACAGCCCCAGCATTTT.

This clonotype was detected many times. The chain links TRBV5-1 to TRBJ1-1, with 7 bases matching TRBD1. After removal of 0 bases from V and 4 bases from J, the junction contained 9 bases not matched to a gene. In germline, CDR1 is SGHRS, CDR2 YFSETQ. The length of the CDR3 is 16 residues. The CDR3 nucleotides read TGCGCCAGCAGCTTGGAGCCTACAGGGGTCCGCACTGAAGCTTTCTTT. Amino acid sequence: CASSLEPTGVRTEAFF. Combining the CDR3 with reference TRBV5-1 and TRBJ1-1 gives the whole variable domain KAGVTQTPRYLIKTRGQQVTLSCSPISGHRSVSWYQQTPGQGLQFLFEYFSETQRNKGNFPGRFSGRQFSNSRSEMNVSTLELGDSALYLCASSLEPTGVRTEAFFGQGTRLTVV.

This clonotype was seen a handful of times. The CDR3: CASSPPLRQETQYF. CDR3 sequence (DNA): TGCGCCAGCAGCCCCCCGCTGAGGCAAGAGACCCAGTACTTC. This sequence joins TRBV4-1 and TRBJ2-5; D is unresolved. Germline loops: CDR1 MGHRA, CDR2 YSYEKL. V lost 4 bases, J lost 2 bases, and 11 bases lay in between. This CDR3 contains 14 residues.

This clonotype was picked up many times. The chain links TRBV7-2 to TRBJ2-3; D may be TRBD2 (6 bases). V lost 1 base and J 2 bases, leaving 10 bases between the germline ends. Germline V CDR1 and CDR2: SGHTA, FQGNSA. The CDR3 extends over 15 amino acids. The CDR3 nucleotides are TGTGCCAGCAGCTTAGATAGGACTACCACAGATACGCAGTATTTT. It translates to CASSLDRTTTDTQYF.

The table lists this clonotype with many counts. The J gene is TRBJ2-1, the V gene TRBV7-2; 9 positions agree with TRBD2. Looked up from germline, CDR1 is SGHTA and CDR2 is FQGNSA. V lost 3 bases to trimming and J lost 0 bases; unmatched junction nucleotides: 3. The CDR3 spans 16 residues. The CDR3 region is CASSFSSGASYNEQFF. For the CDR3, the DNA is TGTGCCAGCAGCTTTTCTAGCGGGGCCTCCTACAATGAGCAGTTCTTC.

This clonotype was seen at least ten times. J is TRBJ2-3 and V is TRBV7-2; no clear D gene. CDR1 SGHTA and CDR2 FQGNSA come from the germline V gene. V was pared by 7 bases and J by 4 bases, with 15 bases between. The CDR3 length is 14 residues. CDR3: CASTLAYGSDTQYF. The CDR3 DNA sequence: TGTGCCAGCACCCTGGCCTACGGGTCAGATACGCAGTATTTT. The variable domain in full, completed from reference TRBV7-2 and TRBJ2-3, reads GAGVSQSPSNKVTEKGKDVELRCDPISGHTALYWYRQSLGQGLEFLIYFQGNSAPDKSGLPSDRFSAERTGGSVSTLTIQRTQQEDSAVYLCASTLAYGSDTQYFGPGTRLTVL.

This clonotype was seen only once. The chain has TRBV4-1 and TRBJ1-4, with a possible D match to TRBD1 (5 bases). Germline V gene lookup returns CDR1 MGHRA and CDR2 YSYEKL. The CDR3 runs 15 residues. Trimming pared 3 bases from V and 5 bases from J, leaving 13 bases between. The DNA of the CDR3 is TGCGCCAGCAGCCAGAGCGACAGCTCCAATGAAAAACTGTTTTTT. This encodes CASSQSDSSNEKLFF.

The sample holds many counts of this clonotype. The chain employs TRBV5-6 and TRBJ1-5; TRBD1 is a possible D gene (5 bases). The CDR3 contains 15 residues. V was pared by 0 bases and J by 4 bases, with 11 bases between. Germline assignment: CDR1 SGHDT and CDR2 YYEEEE. CDR3 sequence: CASSLGGVGNQPQHF. DNA of the CDR3: TGTGCCAGCAGCTTGGGGGGGGTAGGAAATCAGCCCCAGCATTTT. The whole variable domain, filled in from reference TRBV5-6 and TRBJ1-5, reads DAGVTQSPTHLIKTRGQQVTLRCSPKSGHDTVSWYQQALGQGPQFIFQYYEEEERQRGNFPDRFSGHQFPNYSSELNVNALLLGDSALYLCASSLGGVGNQPQHFGDGTRLSIL.

There are many counts of this clonotype. V and J are TRBV7-2 and TRBJ2-7, with a weak D call TRBD2 (6 bases). V dropped 5 bases and J dropped 2 bases, with 16 bases sitting between them. The length of the CDR3 is 15 residues. In germline, CDR1 is SGHTA, CDR2 FQGNSA. The CDR3 sequence is CASSRSEGATYEQYF. The DNA of the CDR3 is TGTGCCAGCAGCCGATCGGAGGGTGCGACCTACGAGCAGTACTTC.

In this sample, this clonotype turned up a few times. The V call is TRBV18, the J call TRBJ2-1, with TRBD2 as a possible D gene (5 bases). CDR1 is KGHSH and CDR2 is LQKENI in the germline V gene. Between the trimmed V and J ends, which lost 5 bases and 1 base, there was a span of 12 bases. The CDR3 sequence is 15 residues long. The CDR3 here is CASSASKSSYNEQFF. CDR3 sequence (DNA): TGTGCCAGCTCAGCTAGCAAATCATCCTACAATGAGCAGTTCTTC.

This clonotype was counted ten times or more. This chain joins TRBV11-2 and TRBJ2-7, with 10 positions matching TRBD2. This CDR3 has 16 residues. Germline V CDR1 and CDR2: SGHAT, FQNNGV. J lost 0 bases, V lost 2 bases, and 4 bases had no gene match. The CDR3 nucleotides are TGTGCCAGCAGCTTAAGAGGACTAGCGGTCTCCTACGAGCAGTACTTC. Amino acid sequence: CASSLRGLAVSYEQYF.